Following are 19 T cell receptor beta chains from one sample sequenced in a study of cytomegalovirus exposure and HLA in healthy donors. Some clones are missing from TCRdb's copy, which holds only in-frame ones; the method was immunoSEQ multiplex PCR. The data contain roughly 270,000 clones, approximately 88% of them singletons. The sequencing input was PBMCs. The receptor set was obtained from a woman under 30 in good health and CMV-seronegative.

This clone occurred a few times. The chain uses TRBV2 and TRBJ1-1; 10 bases line up with TRBD1. J gave up 3 bases and V 6 bases, and 13 bases lay outside the gene matches. Germline loops: CDR1 SNHLY, CDR2 FYNNEI. This CDR3 has 17 residues. The CDR3 nucleotides are TGTGCCAGCAGGACAGGGGGCCTAAAATCGATTGACACTGAAGCTTTCTTT. Translated, it gives CASRTGGLKSIDTEAFF.

This clone has just a few counts. The CDR3 DNA follows: TGTGCCAGCAGCGGACAGGGGCCCGGCACTGAAGCTTTCTTT. It codes for CASSGQGPGTEAFF. The V gene is TRBV6-1, the J gene TRBJ1-1; the match to TRBD1 covers 9 bases. Trimming cost V 6 bases and J 4 bases; bases outside gene matches: 6. Germline CDR1 reads MNHNS; CDR2 reads SASEGT. The CDR3 length is 14 residues.

The chain uses TRBV15 and TRBJ1-3; perhaps TRBD1 as D (5 bases). Trimming cost V 8 bases and J 0 bases, with 17 bases left between them. This CDR3 has 16 amino acids. Per germline, CDR1 LNHNV and CDR2 YYDKDF (reference sequence). The CDR3: CATGGGEASSGNTIYF. The CDR3 DNA is TGTGCCACCGGGGGAGGGGAGGCGAGCTCTGGAAACACCATATATTTT.

V gene TRBV18 combines with J gene TRBJ1-4, with D uncertain. CDR3 length: 14 amino acids. The V gene lost 1 base and the J gene lost 7 bases, with 10 bases spanning the gap. Germline loops: CDR1 KGHSH, CDR2 LQKENI. The CDR3 region is CASSPRQEAEKLFF. For the CDR3, the DNA is TGTGCCAGCTCACCACGGCAGGAGGCTGAAAAACTGTTTTTT.

The chain employs TRBV9 and TRBJ1-5; 10 positions match TRBD1. The V gene end was trimmed by 4 bases and the J gene end by 2 bases; junction bases not matched to a gene: 9. The length of the CDR3 is 17 residues. Looked up from germline, CDR1 is SGDLS and CDR2 is YYNGEE. CDR3 residues: CASSSGTGDRGNQPQHF. The CDR3 coding sequence is TGTGCCAGCAGCTCTGGGACAGGGGATAGGGGCAATCAGCCCCAGCATTTT.

V gene TRBV15 combines with J gene TRBJ2-1; no reliable D call. V was shortened by 1 base and J by 5 bases, with 18 bases between the two germline ends. Germline CDR1 and CDR2: LNHNV and YYDKDF (reference sequence). The CDR3 has 17 amino acids. The CDR3 nucleotides are TGTGCCACCAGCAGAGCTGTCCTAACAGTGCCCGACAATGAGCAGTTCTTC. The encoded protein is CATSRAVLTVPDNEQFF.

This chain joins TRBV5-4 and TRBJ1-1; the D gene is possibly TRBD1 (5 bases). Germline V gives CDR1 SGHNT, CDR2 YYREEE (reference sequence). The CDR3 runs to 15 residues. The V end was cut by 3 bases, the J end by 1 base, with 13 bases between. This chain's CDR3 is CASSSLLGANTEAFF. The CDR3 DNA reads as TGTGCCAGCAGCTCCCTTCTTGGGGCGAACACTGAAGCTTTCTTT.

The CDR3 coding sequence is TGTGCCAGCAGCTTTGCTTCTAGGGGGCCCTACGAGCAGTACTTC. It specifies CASSFASRGPYEQYF. This chain joins TRBV13 and TRBJ2-7; 7 nucleotides agree with TRBD1. There are 15 residues in the CDR3. Germline loops: CDR1 PRHDT, CDR2 FYEKMQ (reference sequence). Trimming cost V 3 bases and J 2 bases; bases outside gene matches: 7.

The V gene is TRBV15, the J gene TRBJ2-7, with 8 bases aligning to TRBD2. The CDR3 sequence is 15 residues long. From germline, CDR1 is LNHNV and CDR2 YYDKDF (reference sequence). V was clipped by 0 bases and J by 3 bases; unmatched bases: 4. CDR3 loop: CATSRDRLAGYEQYF. CDR3 sequence (DNA): TGTGCCACCAGCAGAGATCGGCTAGCGGGCTACGAGCAGTACTTC.

This chain joins TRBV5-6 and TRBJ2-7; the match to TRBD1 covers 9 bases. Germline CDR1 SGHDT, CDR2 YYEEEE. This CDR3 is 16 amino acids long. With 4 bases clipped from V and 2 bases from J, the junction kept 10 bases outside the gene matches. CDR3 in amino acids: CASSPRVGTGTYEQYF. DNA of the CDR3: TGTGCCAGCAGCCCTAGGGTCGGGACAGGGACCTACGAGCAGTACTTC.

The rearrangement links TRBV10-3 to TRBJ1-5; 8 bases align to TRBD1. V was pared by 3 bases and J by 5 bases, with 3 bases of the junction left unmatched. CDR3 length equals 14 residues. CDR1 and CDR2 (germline): ENHRY, SYGVKD. CDR3 DNA sequence: TGTGCCATCAGTGACCAGGGACAGGATCAGCCCCAGCATTTT. Its translation: CAISDQGQDQPQHF.

The rearrangement links TRBV5-1 to TRBJ2-1; 8 bases match TRBD2. Germline CDR1 and CDR2: SGHRS and YFSETQ. V lost 4 bases, J lost 3 bases, and 9 bases stayed unmatched. This CDR3 region has 16 residues. The chain's CDR3 is CASSVIAGSGYNEQFF. Written as DNA, the CDR3 is TGCGCCAGCAGCGTCATAGCGGGATCAGGCTACAATGAGCAGTTCTTC.

This chain links TRBV20-1 with TRBJ1-2, with 7 bases that match TRBD1. This CDR3 region has 11 residues. The trim removed 4 bases at V and 5 bases at J, leaving 1 base unmatched. Germline V gene data show CDR1 as DFQATT and CDR2 as SNEGSKA (reference sequence). The CDR3 here is CSATGGYGYTF. The CDR3 DNA sequence: TGCAGTGCTACAGGGGGGTATGGCTACACCTTC.

The chain recombines TRBV4-1 with TRBJ2-3; D remains unclear. The germline V and J ends were trimmed by 1 base and 4 bases, with 9 bases remaining between them. There are 14 residues in the CDR3. Germline V gene data show CDR1 as MGHRA and CDR2 as YSYEKL. This chain's CDR3 is CASSQVARPDTQYF. Written as DNA, the CDR3 is TGCGCCAGCAGCCAAGTAGCTAGACCAGATACGCAGTATTTT.

V is TRBV28 and J is TRBJ2-1; D may be TRBD2 (6 bases). The ends were cut back, 3 bases at V and 9 bases at J, with 12 bases in the middle. The length of the CDR3 is 13 residues. Germline-derived CDR1 and CDR2 are MDHEN and SYDVKM. Written as DNA, the CDR3 is TGTGCCAGCAGTTTCCCAGGGCGGGGTGAGCAGTTCTTC. Protein sequence: CASSFPGRGEQFF.

The V and J genes are TRBV5-1 and TRBJ1-2; 11 bases align to TRBD1. Germline V lookup: CDR1 SGHRS, CDR2 YFSETQ. This CDR3 has 15 residues. The V segment lost 7 bases and the J segment 3 bases; nucleotides outside the gene matches: 8. Here the CDR3 DNA reads TGCGCCAGCTCCTCCGGACAGGGGGCGTACTATGGCTACACCTTC. This encodes CASSSGQGAYYGYTF.

This chain joins TRBV29-1 and TRBJ2-1; D might be TRBD1 (5 bases). From germline, CDR1 is SQVTM and CDR2 ANQGSEA. This CDR3 has 12 amino acids. V gave up 1 base and J gave up 8 bases, with 9 bases separating them. DNA of the CDR3: TGCAGCGTTGAAGGGCAGGGCTATGAGCAGTTCTTC. Encoded protein: CSVEGQGYEQFF.

This sequence joins TRBV4-3 and TRBJ2-1, with D tentatively TRBD2 (5 bases). V lost 0 bases and J 0 bases, leaving 9 bases between the germline ends. Germline CDR1 LGHNA, CDR2 YSLEER. The CDR3 is 16 amino acids. The chain's CDR3 is CASSQDLGSSYNEQFF. The CDR3, as DNA: TGCGCCAGCAGCCAAGATTTGGGGAGCTCCTACAATGAGCAGTTCTTC.

The chain couples TRBV9 to TRBJ2-7; 7 bases align to TRBD1. The CDR3 extends over 13 amino acids. Germline lookup yields CDR1 SGDLS and CDR2 YYNGEE. Germline trimming cut 0 bases from V and 5 bases from J; bases unmatched to any gene: 2. The CDR3 bases are TGTGCCAGCAGCGTAGTAGGGGGCCACGAGCAGTACTTC. Translation: CASSVVGGHEQYF.